This is a list of T cell receptor beta chains from one sample in a study of blood T cell repertoires in COVID-19. Data came from immunoSEQ multiplex PCR; TCRdb stores just in-frame clones and leaves some out. The data show 25,000 to 30,000 clones, with approximately 94% seen just once and about 4.1% held by the top ten. Source material: peripheral blood. The receptors stem from a human donor with active COVID-19. The donor label of this sample is uncertain. The CDR3 runs from the conserved cysteine through the conserved F or W. The order of the fields is clone size, V gene, D gene, J gene, CDR3 protein, CDR3 DNA. D genes are given only for firm matches. Size is omitted from some rows. Given values are once, few, many or a class for expanded clones.

>.|TRBV6-2/TRBV6-3|TRBD2|TRBJ2-3
CASSYGAGEGTDTQYF
TGTGCCAGCAGTTACGGAGCGGGGGAAGGCACAGATACGCAGTATTTT
>.|TRBV7-2|.|TRBJ2-2
CASSLELGELFF
TGTGCCAGCAGCTTAGAACTTGGGGAGCTGTTTTTT
>.|TRBV6-2/TRBV6-3|TRBD2|TRBJ2-7
CASSYRLAGAHEQYF
TGTGCCAGCAGTTATCGCCTAGCGGGAGCGCACGAGCAGTACTTC
>.|TRBV13|.|TRBJ1-1
CASRNLREPLLYTEAFF
TGTGCCAGCAGAAATCTTAGGGAGCCTCTTTTGTACACTGAAGCTTTCTTT
>once|TRBV18|TRBD1|TRBJ1-1
CASSNRQGGMNTEAFF
TGTGCCAGCTCAAACCGACAGGGGGGAATGAACACTGAAGCTTTCTTT
>.|TRBV5-8|.|TRBJ2-2
CASSYRTQGPGELFF
TGTGCCAGCAGCTACAGAACTCAGGGGCCCGGGGAGCTGTTTTTT
>.|TRBV29-1|TRBD2|TRBJ2-7
CSVGWMGGAYEQYF
TGCAGCGTTGGGTGGATGGGAGGGGCCTACGAGCAGTACTTC
>.|TRBV29-1|.|TRBJ1-1
CSASGGNTEAFF
TGCAGCGCCTCCGGGGGGAACACTGAAGCTTTCTTT
>.|TRBV30|.|TRBJ2-7
CAWSLRGYEQYF
TGTGCCTGGAGTCTCCGGGGATACGAGCAGTACTTC
>.|TRBV12-3/TRBV12-4|TRBD2|TRBJ2-7
CASSSGGPNEQYF
TGTGCCAGCAGTAGCGGGGGGCCCAACGAGCAGTACTTC
>.|TRBV2|.|TRBJ2-3
CASSDRPQRRLRSTDTQYF
TGTGCCAGCAGTGATAGGCCCCAAAGAAGGTTGCGGAGCACAGATACGCAGTATTTT
>.|TRBV5-4|TRBD1|TRBJ2-7
CASSLGGQEGYEQYF
TGTGCCAGCAGCTTGGGGGGACAGGAGGGGTACGAGCAGTACTTC
>.|TRBV7-9|.|TRBJ2-3
CASSFLPGADTQYF
TGTGCCAGCAGCTTCCTACCAGGCGCAGATACGCAGTATTTT
>.|TRBV5-4|.|TRBJ2-2
CASSLGGALNTGELFF
TGTGCCAGCAGCTTGGGCGGGGCCCTTAACACCGGGGAGCTGTTTTTT
>.|TRBV5-8|.|TRBJ2-7
CASSLFPYSSYEQYF
TGTGCCAGCAGCTTGTTTCCGTACAGTTCCTACGAGCAGTACTTC
>once|TRBV7-2|.|TRBJ2-7
CASSLVGQNYEQYF
TGTGCCAGCAGCTTAGTTGGGCAGAACTACGAGCAGTACTTC
>.|TRBV2|.|TRBJ2-1
CASREATVPSPQVF
TGTGCCAGCAGGGAAGCGACAGTTCCCTCTCCGCAGGTCTTC
>.|TRBV12-3/TRBV12-4|TRBD2|TRBJ2-3
CASSWDYTDTQYF
TGTGCCAGCAGTTGGGACTACACAGATACGCAGTATTTT
>.|TRBV3-1/TRBV3-2|.|TRBJ2-7
CASSPRESGPYEQYF
TGTGCCAGCAGTCCGAGGGAGAGCGGACCCTACGAGCAGTACTTC
>.|TRBV3-1/TRBV3-2|TRBD2|TRBJ2-7
CASSPPKGRDRHEQYF
TGTGCCAGCAGCCCCCCGAAGGGGAGGGATCGGCACGAGCAGTACTTC
>.|TRBV7-2|.|TRBJ2-2
CASSLAGGRTGELFF
TGTGCCAGCAGCTTAGCGGGGGGGCGGACCGGGGAGCTGTTTTTT
>once|TRBV27|.|TRBJ2-7
CASSRRGYRIAYSYEQYF
TGTGCCAGCAGTCGCCGGGGGTACCGAATAGCCTACTCCTACGAGCAGTACTTC
>.|TRBV27|TRBD1|TRBJ2-3
CASSRTGTSTDTQYF
TGTGCCAGCAGTAGGACAGGGACGAGCACAGATACGCAGTATTTT
>.|TRBV29-1|TRBD1|TRBJ1-5
CSVGDRVNQPQHF
TGCAGCGTTGGGGACAGGGTGAATCAGCCCCAGCATTTT
>.|TRBV11-3|TRBD1|TRBJ2-2
CASSSRRTGANTGELFF
TGTGCCAGCAGCTCCCGGCGGACAGGGGCGAACACCGGGGAGCTGTTTTTT
>.|TRBV6-5|.|TRBJ1-1
CASSITPGMNTEAFF
TGTGCCAGCAGTATAACTCCAGGGATGAACACTGAAGCTTTCTTT
>.|TRBV3-1/TRBV3-2|TRBD2|TRBJ2-3
CASSPMGAGGTDTQYF
TGTGCCAGCAGCCCCATGGGAGCGGGAGGAACAGATACGCAGTATTTT
>once|TRBV11-2|.|TRBJ2-5
CASSYRSGETQYF
TGTGCCAGCAGCTATAGATCGGGGGAGACCCAGTACTTC